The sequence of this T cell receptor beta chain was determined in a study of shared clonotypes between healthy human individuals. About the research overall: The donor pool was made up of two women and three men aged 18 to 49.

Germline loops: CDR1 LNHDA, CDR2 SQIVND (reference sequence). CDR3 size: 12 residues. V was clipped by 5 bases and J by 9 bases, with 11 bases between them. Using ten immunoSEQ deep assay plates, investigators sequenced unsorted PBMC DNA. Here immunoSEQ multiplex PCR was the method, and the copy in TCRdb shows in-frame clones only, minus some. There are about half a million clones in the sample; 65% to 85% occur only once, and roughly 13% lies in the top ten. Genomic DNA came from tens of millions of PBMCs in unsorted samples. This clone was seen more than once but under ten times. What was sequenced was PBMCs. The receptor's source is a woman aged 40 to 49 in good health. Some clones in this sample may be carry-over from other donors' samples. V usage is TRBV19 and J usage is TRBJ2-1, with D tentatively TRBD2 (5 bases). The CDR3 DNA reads TGTGCCAGTAGTCCGGACTTGGGTGAGCAGTTCTTC. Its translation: CASSPDLGEQFF.